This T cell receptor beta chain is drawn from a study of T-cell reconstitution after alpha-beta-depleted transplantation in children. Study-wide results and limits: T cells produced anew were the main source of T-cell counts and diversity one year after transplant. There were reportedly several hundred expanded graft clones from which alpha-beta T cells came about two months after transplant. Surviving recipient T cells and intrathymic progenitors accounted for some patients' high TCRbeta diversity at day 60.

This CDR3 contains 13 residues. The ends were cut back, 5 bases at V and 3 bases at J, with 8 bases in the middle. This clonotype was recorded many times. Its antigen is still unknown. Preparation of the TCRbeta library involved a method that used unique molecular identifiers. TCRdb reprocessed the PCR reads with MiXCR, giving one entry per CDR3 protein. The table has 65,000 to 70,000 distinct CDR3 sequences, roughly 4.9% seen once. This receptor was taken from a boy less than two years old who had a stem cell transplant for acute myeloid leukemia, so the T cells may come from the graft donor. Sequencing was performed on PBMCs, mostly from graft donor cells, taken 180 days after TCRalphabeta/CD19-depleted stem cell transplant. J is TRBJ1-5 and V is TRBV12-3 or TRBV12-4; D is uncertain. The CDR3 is CASSLLDNQPQHF. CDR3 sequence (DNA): TGTGCCAGCAGTCTTTTGGACAATCAGCCCCAGCATTTT.